This entry lists 22 T cell receptor beta chains sequenced from one sample in a study of cytomegalovirus exposure and HLA in healthy donors. Primers for the PCR totalled 60 Vbeta and 13 Jbeta. This table comes from immunoSEQ multiplex PCR, and its TCRdb copy is limited to in-frame clones, with some not included. The sample has about 190,000 clones, 75% to 80% seen once. Specimen: PBMCs. Every receptor here comes from a woman aged 25 to 39 in good health and CMV-seropositive.

The chain couples TRBV7-9 to TRBJ2-1, with D unclear. Germline CDR1 SEHNR, CDR2 FQNEAQ (reference sequence). CDR3 length: 16 residues. V was pared by 5 bases and J by 0 bases, with 14 bases between. The CDR3 region is CASSPLPSGSYNEQFF. The CDR3 DNA is TGTGCCAGCAGCCCCCTCCCTTCCGGCTCCTACAATGAGCAGTTCTTC. The full variable domain, its missing parts supplied by reference TRBV7-9 and TRBJ2-1, is DTGVSQNPRHKITKRGQNVTFRCDPISEHNRLYWYRQTLGQGPEFLTYFQNEAQLEKSRLLSDRFSAERPKGSFSTLEIQRTEQGDSAMYLCASSPLPSGSYNEQFFGPGTRLTVL.

The V call is TRBV28, the J call TRBJ1-1; D unclear. CDR1 and CDR2 (germline): MDHEN, SYDVKM. The V gene lost 6 bases and the J gene lost 6 bases, with 8 bases spanning the gap. The CDR3 loop spans 11 amino acids. CDR3 sequence: CASSRGAEAFF. CDR3 DNA sequence: TGTGCCAGCAGCCGTGGAGCTGAAGCTTTCTTT.

V and J are TRBV15 and TRBJ2-1, with D possibly TRBD2 on 5 matching bases. V lost 3 bases, J lost 5 bases, and 14 bases lay in between. The CDR3 totals 15 residues. CDR1 is LNHNV and CDR2 is YYDKDF in the germline V gene (reference sequence). CDR3 DNA sequence: TGTGCCACCAGCAGGAACCTGGAGGAGAACAATGAGCAGTTCTTC. Amino acids: CATSRNLEENNEQFF.

V usage is TRBV6-5 and J usage is TRBJ1-2; D possibly corresponds to TRBD1 (5 bases). Germline loops: CDR1 MNHEY, CDR2 SVGAGI. V was shortened by 8 bases and J by 4 bases, with 14 bases between the two germline ends. The CDR3 runs to 13 residues. The CDR3 nucleotides read TGTGCCAGCGTTAGGGGATTAGGCTATGGCTACACCTTC. Translating it yields CASVRGLGYGYTF.

Of note for this clone: The junction departs from the called germline gene at one end, perhaps through a read error. The V and J genes are TRBV28 and TRBJ1-1; D unclear. This CDR3 has 11 residues. Germline CDR1 MDHEN, CDR2 SYDVKM. The CDR3: CASSLARESFF. The CDR3 DNA is TGTGCCAGCAGTTTAGCGCGTGAATCTTTCTTT. The variable domain in full, completed from reference TRBV28 and TRBJ1-1, reads DVKVTQSSRYLVKRTGEKVFLECVQDMDHENMFWYRQDPGLGLRLIYFSYDVKMKEKGDIPEGYSVSREKKERFSLILESASTNQTSMYLCASSLARESFFGQGTRLTVV.

This clone was seen a handful of times. The chain joins TRBV2 to TRBJ1-5; D unresolved. The CDR3 is made up of 12 amino acids. The germline V gene encodes CDR1 SNHLY and CDR2 FYNNEI. The V and J ends lost 4 bases and 13 bases respectively, with 14 bases between them. CDR3 sequence (DNA): TGTGCCAGCAGTGCTTGGAGGGCTCCTCAGCATTTT. Protein product: CASSAWRAPQHF.

The genes are TRBV7-9 and TRBJ2-3; 8 nucleotides match TRBD2. Looked up from germline, CDR1 is SEHNR and CDR2 is FQNEAQ (reference sequence). The CDR3 runs 17 residues. The trim removed 11 bases at V and 3 bases at J, leaving 19 bases unmatched. As DNA, the CDR3 is TGTGCCTCAACCGCCGGGAGGGCCCTCTTGGTGACAGATACGCAGTATTTT. Residues: CASTAGRALLVTDTQYF.

The V call is TRBV29-1, the J call TRBJ1-1; 7 nucleotides line up with TRBD1. Germline V CDR1 and CDR2: SQVTM, ANQGSEA. Trimming removed 4 bases from V and 1 base from J; junction bases left unmatched: 6. CDR3 length: 14 residues. The CDR3 reads CSVGGDRQNTEAFF. The CDR3 DNA is TGCAGCGTTGGCGGGGACAGACAGAACACTGAAGCTTTCTTT. Complete variable domain (other parts from reference TRBV29-1 and TRBJ1-1): SAVISQKPSRDICQRGTSLTIQCQVDSQVTMMFWYRQQPGQSLTLIATANQGSEATYESGFVIDKFPISRPNLTFSTLTVSNMSPEDSSIYLCSVGGDRQNTEAFFGQGTRLTVV.

The J gene is TRBJ2-5, the V gene TRBV15; TRBD1 agrees at 9 bases. V was pared by 5 bases and J by 1 base, with 5 bases of the junction left unmatched. The CDR3 is 15 amino acids. Germline assignment: CDR1 LNHNV and CDR2 YYDKDF (reference sequence). The DNA for the CDR3 is TGTGCCACCAGCCCGGACAGGGGAATCCAAGAGACCCAGTACTTC. It translates to CATSPDRGIQETQYF.

This rearrangement joins TRBV12-5 to TRBJ2-3; no clear D. This CDR3 is 16 amino acids long. V dropped 6 bases and J dropped 4 bases, with 20 bases sitting between them. Germline V gene sequence: CDR1 LGHNT, CDR2 FRNRAP. The CDR3 spells CASGLEIPEFADTQYF. The CDR3 nucleotides read TGTGCTAGTGGACTCGAGATCCCCGAATTTGCAGATACGCAGTATTTT.

The rearrangement joins TRBV7-2 to TRBJ2-7, with TRBD1 as a possible D gene (6 bases). Trimming pared 4 bases from V and 7 bases from J, leaving 20 bases between. Germline CDR1 is SGHTA and CDR2 is FQGNSA. The CDR3 extends over 15 amino acids. CDR3 DNA: TGTGCCAGCAGCTCTGGGGGCTGGGCCTGGGGTGAGCAGTACTTC. Its protein is CASSSGGWAWGEQYF.

The rearrangement uses TRBV18 and TRBJ2-5; unclear D gene. Looked up from germline, CDR1 is KGHSH and CDR2 is LQKENI. V was clipped by 1 base and J by 4 bases, with 4 bases between them. There are 12 residues in the CDR3. For the CDR3, the DNA is TGTGCCAGCTCACCACTCGGAGAGACCCAGTACTTC. It yields the protein CASSPLGETQYF.

The chain joins TRBV7-9 to TRBJ2-5; D is possibly TRBD1 (6 bases). The V end lost 5 bases, the J end lost 2 bases, and 15 bases lay between the germline ends. The CDR3 length is 15 residues. The V gene's germline CDR1 is SEHNR and CDR2 FQNEAQ (reference sequence). In DNA form, the CDR3 reads TGTGCCAGCAGCCTCCCCCGGACAGCACAAGAGACCCAGTACTTC. Protein product: CASSLPRTAQETQYF.

This chain uses TRBV6-6 with TRBJ1-5, with 8 bases identical to TRBD1. This CDR3 comprises 14 residues. The trim removed 7 bases at V and 7 bases at J, leaving 9 bases unmatched. Germline loops: CDR1 MNHNY, CDR2 SVGAGI (reference sequence). For the CDR3, the DNA is TGTGCCAGCACCCTGACAGGGGAAGGCCAGCCCCAGCATTTT. This encodes CASTLTGEGQPQHF.

In this sample, this clone turned up a few times. The chain is built from TRBV6-5 and TRBJ1-4; the D is unclear. Germline CDR1 MNHEY, CDR2 SVGAGI. V lost 4 bases and J lost 4, with 10 bases in between. This CDR3 spans 14 amino acids. The CDR3 DNA sequence: TGTGCCAGCAGTTTTGGAACGGGTAATGAAAAACTGTTTTTT. This encodes CASSFGTGNEKLFF.

The J gene is TRBJ2-3, the V gene TRBV6-5, with D uncertain. The CDR3 is made up of 12 amino acids. V gave up 5 bases and J gave up 4 bases, with 7 bases separating them. In germline, CDR1 is MNHEY, CDR2 SVGAGI. CDR3 amino acids: CASSALADTQYF. Here the CDR3 DNA reads TGTGCCAGCAGTGCACTGGCAGATACGCAGTATTTT.

The chain uses TRBV9 and TRBJ2-1; the match to TRBD1 covers 9 bases. CDR1 and CDR2 (germline): SGDLS, YYNGEE. Germline trimming cut 3 bases from V and 8 bases from J; bases unmatched to any gene: 9. The CDR3 spans 15 residues. CDR3 in amino acids: CASSDAGQGLDEQFF. The CDR3 nucleotides are TGTGCCAGCAGCGACGCGGGACAGGGCCTCGATGAGCAGTTCTTC.

The J gene is TRBJ1-2, the V gene TRBV6-5; 9 bases are shared with TRBD1. Germline values: CDR1 MNHEY, CDR2 SVGAGI. The CDR3 has 12 amino acids. V lost 6 bases and J lost 8; bases outside the gene matches: 4. The chain's CDR3 is CASRWTGVGYTF. The DNA of the CDR3 is TGTGCCAGCAGATGGACAGGGGTCGGCTACACCTTC.

This chain links TRBV9 with TRBJ2-3, with a possible D match to TRBD2 (5 bases). The CDR3 contains 15 residues. Germline assignment: CDR1 SGDLS and CDR2 YYNGEE. With 4 bases removed from V and 2 bases from J, the gap between germline ends came to 14 bases. For the CDR3, the DNA is TGTGCCAGCAGCCCAGACGGGCTAGCCACAGATACGCAGTATTTT. This sequence encodes CASSPDGLATDTQYF.

This clone was observed a single time. V usage is TRBV28 and J usage is TRBJ2-7; D not resolved. The CDR3 totals 13 residues. Trimming removed 8 bases at V and 3 bases at J, with 14 bases between. CDR1 MDHEN and CDR2 SYDVKM come from the germline V gene. The DNA of the CDR3 is TGTGCCAGCTGCCGCGATCTACTCTACGAGCAGTACTTC. This sequence encodes CASCRDLLYEQYF.

The genes are TRBV27 and TRBJ2-7; no definite D call. CDR3 length equals 12 residues. The V end was cut by 6 bases, the J end by 4 bases, with 10 bases between. Per germline, CDR1 MNHEY and CDR2 SMNVEV (reference sequence). DNA of the CDR3: TGTGCCAGCAGGAACTTTTTTTACGAGCAGTACTTC. Its translation is CASRNFFYEQYF.

The chain employs TRBV2 and TRBJ2-7, with TRBD2 identical over 8 bases. The CDR3 runs 14 residues. J lost 8 bases, V lost 6 bases, and 12 bases had no gene match. CDR1 is SNHLY, CDR2 FYNNEI, per germline. The CDR3 is CASRGTRGNLQQYF. CDR3 nucleotides: TGTGCCAGCAGGGGGACTAGGGGTAATTTACAGCAGTACTTC.